The clone carrying this T cell receptor beta chain was seen more than once but under ten times. Its specificity is not known. The source of the sample is a study of beta chain features in type 1 diabetes. Stem cell-like memory, regulatory, central memory and naive CD4+ cells were sorted via CD45RO/CCR7/CD25/CD127/CD95/CD27. CDR1 is SGDLS and CDR2 is YYNGEE in the germline V gene. Losses at the gene ends were 0 bases for V and 4 bases for J; bases not matched to a gene: 5. This CDR3 spans 15 amino acids. Findings and limits, study-wide: Moderately but significantly shorter TCRB CDR3s were found in Type 1 diabetes patients in all four CD4+ subsets.

The isolated RNA, all of it, was reverse transcribed, so expressed TCRB transcripts were what got sequenced. The repertoire was sequenced with immunoSEQ multiplex PCR; TCRdb's copy has only in-frame clones and lacks some. The table shows 150,000 to 200,000 clones, with 7% to 10% occurring only once. The TCR originated in a woman between 18 and 30 years old in good health. The chain couples TRBV9 to TRBJ2-3; 7 bases are a match to TRBD2. The sample taken for sequencing was central memory CD4+ T cells from blood. The CDR3 DNA is TGTGCCAGCAGCGTAGGACTAGCTGTGGCAGATACGCAGTATTTT. Translating it yields CASSVGLAVADTQYF.